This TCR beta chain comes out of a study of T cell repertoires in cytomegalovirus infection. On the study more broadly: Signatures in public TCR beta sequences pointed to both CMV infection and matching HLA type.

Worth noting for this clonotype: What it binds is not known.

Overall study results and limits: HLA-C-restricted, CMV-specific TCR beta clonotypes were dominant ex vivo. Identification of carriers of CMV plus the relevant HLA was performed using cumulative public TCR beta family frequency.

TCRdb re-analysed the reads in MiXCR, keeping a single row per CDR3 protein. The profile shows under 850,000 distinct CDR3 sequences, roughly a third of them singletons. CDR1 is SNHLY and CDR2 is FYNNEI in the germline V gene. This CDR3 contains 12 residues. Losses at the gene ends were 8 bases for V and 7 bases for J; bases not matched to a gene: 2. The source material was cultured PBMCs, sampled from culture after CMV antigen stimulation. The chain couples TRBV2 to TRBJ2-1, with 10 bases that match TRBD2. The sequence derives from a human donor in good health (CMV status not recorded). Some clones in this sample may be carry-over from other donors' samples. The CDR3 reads CASQGLANEQFF. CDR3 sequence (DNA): TGTGCCAGCCAGGGACTAGCGAATGAGCAGTTCTTC. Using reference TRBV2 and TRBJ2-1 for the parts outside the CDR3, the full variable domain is EPEVTQTPSHQVTQMGQEVILRCVPISNHLYFYWYRQILGQKVEFLVSFYNNEISEKSEIFDDQFSVERPDGSNFTLKIRSTKLEDSAMYFCASQGLANEQFFGPGTRLTVL.